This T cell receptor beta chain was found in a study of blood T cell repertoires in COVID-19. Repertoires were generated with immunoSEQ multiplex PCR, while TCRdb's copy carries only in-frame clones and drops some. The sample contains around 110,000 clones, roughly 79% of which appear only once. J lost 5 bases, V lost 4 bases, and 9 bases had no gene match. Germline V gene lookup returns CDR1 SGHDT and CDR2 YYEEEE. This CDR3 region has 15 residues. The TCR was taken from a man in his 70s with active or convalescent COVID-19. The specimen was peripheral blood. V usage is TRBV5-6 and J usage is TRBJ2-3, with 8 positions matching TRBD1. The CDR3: CASSLPGQDIDTQYF. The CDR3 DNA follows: TGTGCCAGCAGCCTACCGGGACAGGACATAGATACGCAGTATTTT.